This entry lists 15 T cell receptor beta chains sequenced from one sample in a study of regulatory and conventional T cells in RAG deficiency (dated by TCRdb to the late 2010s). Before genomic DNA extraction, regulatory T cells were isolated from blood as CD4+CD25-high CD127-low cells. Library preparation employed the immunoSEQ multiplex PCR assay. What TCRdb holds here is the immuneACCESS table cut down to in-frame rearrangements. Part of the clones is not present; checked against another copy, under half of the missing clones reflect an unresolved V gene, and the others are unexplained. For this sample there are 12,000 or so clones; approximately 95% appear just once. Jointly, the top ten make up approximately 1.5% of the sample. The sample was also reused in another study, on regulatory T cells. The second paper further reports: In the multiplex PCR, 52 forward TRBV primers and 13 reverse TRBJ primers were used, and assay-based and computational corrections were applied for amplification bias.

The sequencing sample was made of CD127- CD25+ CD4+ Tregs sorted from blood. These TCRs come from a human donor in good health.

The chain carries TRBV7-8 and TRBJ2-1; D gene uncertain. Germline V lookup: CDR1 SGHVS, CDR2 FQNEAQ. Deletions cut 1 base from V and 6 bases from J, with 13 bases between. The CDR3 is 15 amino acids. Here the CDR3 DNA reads TGTGCCAGCAGCTTAGGTTGGTTAGTACTCAATGAGCAGTTCTTC. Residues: CASSLGWLVLNEQFF.

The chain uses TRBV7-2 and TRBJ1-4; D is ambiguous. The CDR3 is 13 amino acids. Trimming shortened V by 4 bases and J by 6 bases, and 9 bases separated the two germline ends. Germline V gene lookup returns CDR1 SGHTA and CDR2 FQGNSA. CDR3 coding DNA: TGTGCCAGCAGCTCCTACCTTTATGAAAAACTGTTTTTT. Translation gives CASSSYLYEKLFF.

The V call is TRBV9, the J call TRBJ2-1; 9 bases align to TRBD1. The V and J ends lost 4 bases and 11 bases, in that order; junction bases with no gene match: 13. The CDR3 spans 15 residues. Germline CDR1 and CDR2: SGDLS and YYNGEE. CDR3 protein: CASSPGTGSQSQQFF. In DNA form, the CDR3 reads TGTGCCAGCAGCCCCGGGACAGGGTCTCAGAGCCAGCAGTTCTTC.

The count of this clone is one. The CDR3 nucleotides are TGCGCCAGCAGCAGACAGGGGGGCGGGATCTGGACCTACGAGCAGTACTTC. This translates into CASSRQGGGIWTYEQYF. V usage is TRBV5-1 and J usage is TRBJ2-7; 9 bases agree with TRBD1. Germline V gene sequence: CDR1 SGHRS, CDR2 YFSETQ. CDR3 size: 17 residues. With 4 bases clipped from V and 2 bases from J, the junction kept 13 bases outside the gene matches. Filled out from reference TRBV5-1 and TRBJ2-7, the complete variable domain reads KAGVTQTPRYLIKTRGQQVTLSCSPISGHRSVSWYQQTPGQGLQFLFEYFSETQRNKGNFPGRFSGRQFSNSRSEMNVSTLELGDSALYLCASSRQGGGIWTYEQYFGPGTRLTVT.

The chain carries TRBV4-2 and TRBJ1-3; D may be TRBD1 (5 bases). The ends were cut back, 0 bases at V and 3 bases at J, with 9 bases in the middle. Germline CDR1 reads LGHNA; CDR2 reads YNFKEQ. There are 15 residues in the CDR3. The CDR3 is CASSQERGIGNTIYF. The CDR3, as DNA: TGTGCCAGCAGCCAAGAGCGGGGGATTGGAAACACCATATATTTT.

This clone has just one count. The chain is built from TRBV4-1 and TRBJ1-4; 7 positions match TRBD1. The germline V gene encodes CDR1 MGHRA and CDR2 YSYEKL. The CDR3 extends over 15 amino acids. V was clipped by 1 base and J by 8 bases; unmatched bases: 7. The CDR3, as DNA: TGCGCCAGCAGCCAAGCCTACAGGGGAGCGGAAAAACTGTTTTTT. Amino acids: CASSQAYRGAEKLFF.

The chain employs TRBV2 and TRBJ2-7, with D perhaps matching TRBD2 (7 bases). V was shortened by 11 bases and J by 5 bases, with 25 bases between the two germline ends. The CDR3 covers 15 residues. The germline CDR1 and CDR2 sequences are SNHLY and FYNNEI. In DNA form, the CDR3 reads TGTGCCGTGAGATCGAGGGGGGGGCGACGGAACGAGCAGTACTTC. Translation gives CAVRSRGGRRNEQYF.

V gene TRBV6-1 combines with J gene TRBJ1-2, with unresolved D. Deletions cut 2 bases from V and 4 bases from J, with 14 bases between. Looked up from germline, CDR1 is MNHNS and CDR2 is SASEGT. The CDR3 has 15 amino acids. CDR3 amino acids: CASSEHRGMGYGYTF. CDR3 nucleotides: TGTGCCAGCAGTGAACATCGGGGAATGGGCTATGGCTACACCTTC.

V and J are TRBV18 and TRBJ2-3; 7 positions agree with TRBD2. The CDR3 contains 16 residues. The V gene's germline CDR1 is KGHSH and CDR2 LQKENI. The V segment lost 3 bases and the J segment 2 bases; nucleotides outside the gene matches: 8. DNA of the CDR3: TGTGCCAGCTCACCGGTTGGCGGGGGTCCCACAGATACGCAGTATTTT. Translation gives CASSPVGGGPTDTQYF.

The CDR3 loop reads CASSQGTGPYNEQFF. CDR3 coding DNA: TGCGCCAGCAGCCAAGGGACAGGGCCCTACAATGAGCAGTTCTTC. The J gene is TRBJ2-1, the V gene TRBV4-1, with 8 nucleotides matching TRBD1. This CDR3 is 15 amino acids long. V shed 1 base and J 2 bases; nucleotides not matched to a gene: 1. Looked up from germline, CDR1 is MGHRA and CDR2 is YSYEKL.

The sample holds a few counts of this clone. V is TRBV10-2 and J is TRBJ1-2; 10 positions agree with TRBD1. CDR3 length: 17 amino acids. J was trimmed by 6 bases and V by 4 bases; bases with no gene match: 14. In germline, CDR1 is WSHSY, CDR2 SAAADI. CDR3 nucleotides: TGCGCCAGCAGTGGGGCCCCGGGACAGGGGTATAGGAATGGCTACACCTTC. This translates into CASSGAPGQGYRNGYTF.

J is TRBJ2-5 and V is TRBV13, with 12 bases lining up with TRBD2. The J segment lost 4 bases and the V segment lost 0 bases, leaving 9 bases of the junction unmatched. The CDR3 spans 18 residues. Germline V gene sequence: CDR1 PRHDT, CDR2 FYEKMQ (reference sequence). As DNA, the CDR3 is TGTGCCAGCAGCTTAGGCGGACTAGCGGGGTTTGTGTCAGAGACCCAGTACTTC. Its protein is CASSLGGLAGFVSETQYF.

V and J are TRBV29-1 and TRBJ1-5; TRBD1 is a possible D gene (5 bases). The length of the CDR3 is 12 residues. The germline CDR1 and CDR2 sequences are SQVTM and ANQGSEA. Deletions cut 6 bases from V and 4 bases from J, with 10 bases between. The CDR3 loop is CSVGEGNQPQHF. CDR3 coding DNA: TGCAGCGTGGGGGAGGGAAATCAGCCCCAGCATTTT.

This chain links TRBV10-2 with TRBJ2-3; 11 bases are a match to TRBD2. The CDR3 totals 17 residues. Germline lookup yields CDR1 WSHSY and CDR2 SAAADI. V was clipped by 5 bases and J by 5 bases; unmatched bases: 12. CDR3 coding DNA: TGCGCCAGCAGTTCCCGACTAGCGGGGTATATGAAAGATACGCAGTATTTT. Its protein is CASSSRLAGYMKDTQYF.

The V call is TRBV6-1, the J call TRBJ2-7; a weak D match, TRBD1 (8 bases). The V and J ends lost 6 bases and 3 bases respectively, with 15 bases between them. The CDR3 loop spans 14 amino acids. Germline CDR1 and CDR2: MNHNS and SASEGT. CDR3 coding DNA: TGTGCCAGCAGGAGGGGGGGACAGGTCTACGAGCAGTACTTC. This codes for CASRRGGQVYEQYF.